Shown below are 10 T cell receptor beta chains from a single sample sequenced in a study of T-cell memory formation after mild COVID-19. TCRdb used MiXCR to reprocess the 5' RACE reads, holding one entry per CDR3 protein. The sample holds about 360,000 distinct CDR3 sequences, 13% seen once. The sequenced sample was PBMCs or a T cell subset sorted from them (not recorded which). These receptors were obtained from a man aged 18 to 30 who had mild COVID-19 (a few samples of this study predate the infection). Cell type and time point are not known.

This clonotype was seen only a few times. V and J are TRBV10-2 and TRBJ2-7; D perhaps matches TRBD2 (6 bases). Trimming took off 4 bases at V and 6 bases at J, with 16 bases between the two ends. Germline V gives CDR1 WSHSY, CDR2 SAAADI. This CDR3 has 14 residues. The CDR3 nucleotides are TGCGCCAGCAGTGTTGAGGCGGGGAGTTTCGAGCAGTACGTC. Protein product: CASSVEAGSFEQYV.

In this sample, this clonotype turned up many times. This chain uses TRBV29-1 with TRBJ1-1; D remains unclear. The CDR3 is made up of 13 amino acids. Per the germline V gene, CDR1 is SQVTM and CDR2 is ANQGSEA. Trimming removed 7 bases at V and 4 bases at J, with 16 bases between. The CDR3 here is CSALGATGTEAFF. The CDR3 nucleotides are TGCAGCGCACTGGGCGCCACGGGCACTGAAGCTTTCTTT.

This clonotype was detected only a few times. The chain combines TRBV28 with TRBJ2-7; D unresolved. CDR3 length: 16 amino acids. The germline V and J ends were trimmed by 4 bases and 4 bases, with 20 bases remaining between them. Per the germline V gene, CDR1 is MDHEN and CDR2 is SYDVKM. CDR3 DNA sequence: TGTGCCAGCAGTTCCACCGGATCCGACGGATATTACGAGCAGTACGTC. This translates into CASSSTGSDGYYEQYV.

The genes are TRBV19 and TRBJ2-3; no clear D. Germline V gene data show CDR1 as LNHDA and CDR2 as SQIVND (reference sequence). The length of the CDR3 is 15 residues. V gave up 7 bases and J gave up 0 bases, with 14 bases separating them. Here the CDR3 DNA reads TGTGCCAGTACAAAGTTTGGCTCGAGCACAGATACGCAGTATTTT. It codes for CASTKFGSSTDTQYF.

The chain employs TRBV7-2 and TRBJ2-7; D gene unclear. This CDR3 region has 14 residues. Germline CDR1 SGHTA, CDR2 FQGNSA. Trimming shortened V by 8 bases and J by 2 bases, and 16 bases separated the two germline ends. The CDR3, as DNA: TGTGCCAGCGGAGCTTGGAACCAGGCCTACGAGCAGTACTTC. Translated, it gives CASGAWNQAYEQYF.

The rearrangement joins TRBV9 to TRBJ2-2; 9 bases match TRBD2. CDR1 SGDLS and CDR2 YYNGEE come from the germline V gene. V dropped 0 bases and J dropped 3; count of bases not matched to a gene: 3. CDR3 size: 16 residues. The CDR3 region is CASSVGSGGHTGELFF. The CDR3 DNA sequence: TGTGCCAGCAGCGTAGGCAGCGGGGGGCACACCGGGGAGCTGTTTTTT. Full variable domain (remainder filled in from reference TRBV9 and TRBJ2-2): DSGVTQTPKHLITATGQRVTLRCSPRSGDLSVYWYQQSLDQGLQFLIQYYNGEERAKGNILERFSAQQFPDLHSELNLSSLELGDSALYFCASSVGSGGHTGELFFGEGSRLTVL.

This clonotype was observed many times. The genes are TRBV12-3 or TRBV12-4 and TRBJ2-3; the match to TRBD2 covers 9 bases. The CDR3 loop spans 16 amino acids. The ends lost 4 bases at V and 3 bases at J; junction bases unmatched: 8. The CDR3 sequence is CASSSPAGGGTDTQYF. The CDR3 coding sequence is TGTGCCAGCAGTTCCCCAGCGGGGGGAGGAACAGATACGCAGTATTTT.

This chain connects TRBV7-6 to TRBJ2-1; D may correspond to TRBD1 or TRBD2 (5 bases each). Between the trimmed V and J ends, which lost 5 bases and 5 bases, there was a span of 16 bases. This CDR3 is built from 15 residues. Germline values: CDR1 SGHVS, CDR2 FNYEAQ. The DNA of the CDR3 is TGTGCCAGCAGCCCAACAGGAACGGGGAACAATGAGCAGTTCTTC. Translation: CASSPTGTGNNEQFF. The full variable domain, rest sourced from reference TRBV7-6 and TRBJ2-1, is GAGVSQSPRYKVTKRGQDVALRCDPISGHVSLYWYRQALGQGPEFLTYFNYEAQQDKSGLPNDRFSAERPEGSISTLTIQRTEQRDSAMYRCASSPTGTGNNEQFFGPGTRLTVL.

The chain joins TRBV9 to TRBJ2-3, with D possibly TRBD1 on 5 matching bases. Germline V CDR1 and CDR2: SGDLS, YYNGEE. With 5 bases removed from V and 2 bases from J, the gap between germline ends came to 12 bases. The CDR3 runs to 14 residues. This CDR3 reads CASSWGETTDTQYF. The CDR3 DNA follows: TGTGCCAGCAGTTGGGGCGAAACCACAGATACGCAGTATTTT.

This chain connects TRBV6-5 to TRBJ1-1; TRBD1 aligns across 9 bases. The junction had 4 bases not matched to a gene; V was cut back by 1 base and J by 4 bases. The CDR3 totals 15 residues. From germline, CDR1 is MNHEY and CDR2 SVGAGI. In DNA, the CDR3 is TGTGCCAGCAGTTACTATGGGACAGGGTTCACTGAAGCTTTCTTT. Protein: CASSYYGTGFTEAFF.